The 2 T cell receptor beta chains listed next were all sequenced from one sample in a study of shared clonotypes between healthy human individuals. The assay was immunoSEQ multiplex PCR, and TCRdb's table has in-frame clones only and misses some. Among around 750,000 clones listed, 74% were seen once. Material for sequencing was memory CD4+ T cells sorted from blood. Stated subset: CD45RA-negative fraction. The receptors shown here come from a woman aged 30 to 39 in good health.

The sample holds a few counts of this clone. The genes are TRBV11-2 and TRBJ2-5, with D hard to call. The length of the CDR3 is 15 residues. Trimming cost V 1 base and J 5 bases, with 14 bases left between them. Germline CDR1 and CDR2: SGHAT and FQNNGV. CDR3 protein: CASSLGRMQKETQYF. The DNA of the CDR3 is TGTGCCAGCAGCTTAGGGCGTATGCAGAAGGAGACCCAGTACTTC.

This chain connects TRBV7-2 to TRBJ1-2; no definite D call. Germline V gene lookup returns CDR1 SGHTA and CDR2 FQGNSA. This CDR3 spans 15 amino acids. The V end lost 5 bases, the J end lost 4 bases, and 17 bases lay between the germline ends. The CDR3 loop is CASSRTALTGYGYTF. CDR3 nucleotide sequence: TGTGCCAGCAGCCGGACGGCCCTCACGGGCTATGGCTACACCTTC.